This T cell receptor (beta chain) was observed in a study of T-cell memory formation after mild COVID-19. Whole-study context: There were largely donor-specific TCR clusters. The study's findings and limits: Of the contracting clones, CD4+ ones lay mainly in CM and EM, and CD8+ ones in EMRA. Whether day 37 second-wave clones are SARS-CoV-2-specific was not confirmed.

MiXCR, run by TCRdb on the 5' RACE reads, gives a single entry per CDR3 protein. Found here are under 250,000 distinct CDR3 sequences, over 15% of them singletons; the top ten hold 2% to 2.5%. Remarks on this clonotype: Its antigen is not identified. The junction shows a germline mismatch at one end, possibly a read error.

CDR3 length equals 11 residues. Germline loops: CDR1 KGHSH, CDR2 LQKENI. Sequencing input: PBMCs or a T cell subset sorted from them (not recorded which). The chain uses TRBV18 and TRBJ2-7, with 7 positions matching TRBD1. The clonotype comes from an adult woman who had mild COVID-19 (a few samples of this study predate the infection). Cell type and time point are not known. The DNA for the CDR3 is TGTGCCAGCTACCCGAGACAGGGCTTCCTCTTC. Amino acid sequence: CASYPRQGFLF.